The 6 T cell receptor beta chains reported below all come from one sample, sequenced in a study of spatial heterogeneity in lung cancer. The time point is: sample taken at primary tumor resection. TCRdb fed the 5' RACE reads into MiXCR, producing one record per CDR3 protein. This table holds some 10,000 distinct CDR3 sequences, over 6% found once. Specimen: normal lung tissue next to the tumor, collected at surgery. Receptors were obtained from a male donor with early-stage non-small cell lung cancer.

This clonotype appeared many times. Written as DNA, the CDR3 is TGTGCCAGCAGCGTAGGGCCTAGCGATCAAGAGACCCAGTACTTC. The encoded protein is CASSVGPSDQETQYF. This chain joins TRBV9 and TRBJ2-5; D perhaps matches TRBD2 (6 bases). There are 15 residues in the CDR3. CDR1 is SGDLS, CDR2 YYNGEE, per germline. V gave up 0 bases and J gave up 2 bases, with 11 bases separating them.

At least ten counts were recorded for this clonotype. This rearrangement joins TRBV7-2 to TRBJ2-3, with 10 bases fitting TRBD2. This CDR3 comprises 16 residues. Looked up from germline, CDR1 is SGHTA and CDR2 is FQGNSA. Trimming removed 1 base from V and 6 bases from J; junction bases left unmatched: 7. CDR3 loop: CASSLGSGGALDTQYF. CDR3 nucleotides: TGTGCCAGCAGCTTAGGGAGCGGGGGGGCCTTGGATACGCAGTATTTT.

This clonotype was counted at least ten times. The DNA for the CDR3 is TGTGCCAGCAGCTACATGGGGGTAACCAATGAGCAGTTCTTC. Translating gives CASSYMGVTNEQFF. The genes are TRBV11-3 and TRBJ2-1; D is tentatively TRBD1 or TRBD2 (5 bases each). Germline values: CDR1 SGHNT, CDR2 YENEEA. The CDR3 consists of 14 residues. Trimming removed 4 bases at V and 6 bases at J, with 13 bases between.

In this sample, this clonotype turned up many times. V is TRBV7-3 and J is TRBJ1-1, with TRBD1 matching over 7 bases. The CDR3 contains 14 residues. Per the germline V gene, CDR1 is SGHTA and CDR2 is FQGTGA. V gave up 4 bases and J gave up 3 bases; unmatched junction bases: 5. CDR3 in amino acids: CASSSTGADTEAFF. CDR3 bases: TGTGCCAGCAGCTCCACAGGGGCGGACACTGAAGCTTTCTTT.

This clonotype has ten or more counts. This sequence joins TRBV7-9 and TRBJ2-5; 8 nucleotides agree with TRBD1. The CDR3 has 15 amino acids. The J segment lost 9 bases and the V segment lost 5 bases, leaving 14 bases of the junction unmatched. Germline CDR1 SEHNR, CDR2 FQNEAQ (reference sequence). This CDR3 is CASSPLGQAAAAQYF. The CDR3 bases are TGTGCCAGCAGCCCCCTGGGACAGGCGGCCGCGGCCCAGTACTTC.

This clonotype has ten or more counts. The chain is built from TRBV29-1 and TRBJ2-7, with D perhaps TRBD2 (6 bases). The CDR3 runs to 13 residues. Germline CDR1 reads SQVTM; CDR2 reads ANQGSEA. V was cut by 3 bases and J by 2 bases, with 11 bases left in between. The DNA of the CDR3 is TGCAGCGTTGAGGGGGAGGAAACCTACGAGCAGTACTTC. It yields the protein CSVEGEETYEQYF.